This record looks at one TCR beta chain sequence and its context. Its specificity is not known. The CDR3 consists of 13 residues. The ends lost 6 bases at V and 3 bases at J; junction bases unmatched: 5. CDR1 and CDR2 from the germline V gene are MNHNY and SVGAGI (reference sequence). Peripheral blood came from all dose cohorts at three timepoints. This entry belongs to a study of OX40 agonist ivuxolimab in advanced cancers. On the study more broadly: Ivuxolimab is an agonistic anti-OX40 (CD134) antibody, and patients were treated with it. Broader study findings: Fewer expanded clones were found on average in CD4+ than in CD8+ T cells.

Using immunoSEQ multiplex PCR, the repertoire was profiled, and TCRdb retains in-frame clones only, with some absent. This sample has fewer than 50,000 clones, with over 65% found just once. The TCR originated in an adult with an advanced solid tumor such as melanoma, head and neck, liver or kidney cancer. The sample here was CD4+ or CD8+ T cells sorted from blood, taken in a trial of the OX40 agonist ivuxolimab. The chain recombines TRBV6-6 with TRBJ2-7; 7 bases line up with TRBD2. This CDR3 reads CASSTGGNYEQYF. CDR3 in DNA: TGTGCCAGCAGCACGGGGGGAAACTACGAGCAGTACTTC.